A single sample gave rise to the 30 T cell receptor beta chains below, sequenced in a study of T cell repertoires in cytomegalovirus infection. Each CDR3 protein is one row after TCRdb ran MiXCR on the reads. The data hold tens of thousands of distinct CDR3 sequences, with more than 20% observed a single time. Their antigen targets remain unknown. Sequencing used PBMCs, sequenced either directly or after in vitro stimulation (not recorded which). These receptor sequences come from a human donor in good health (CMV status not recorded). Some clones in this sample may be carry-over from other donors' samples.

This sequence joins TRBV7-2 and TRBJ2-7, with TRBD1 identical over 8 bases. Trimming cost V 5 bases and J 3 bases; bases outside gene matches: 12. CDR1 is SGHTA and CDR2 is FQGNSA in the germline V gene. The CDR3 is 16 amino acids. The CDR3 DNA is TGTGCCAGCAGCGAGCAGACAGGGGCCCCGCACTACGAGCAGTACGTC. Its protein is CASSEQTGAPHYEQYV.

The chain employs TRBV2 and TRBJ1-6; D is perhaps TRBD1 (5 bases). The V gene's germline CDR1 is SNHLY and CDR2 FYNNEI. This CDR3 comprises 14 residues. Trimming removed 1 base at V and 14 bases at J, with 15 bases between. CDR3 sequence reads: CASSEGRGVGALHF. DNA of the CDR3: TGTGCCAGCAGTGAAGGCCGAGGGGTCGGGGCCCTCCACTTT. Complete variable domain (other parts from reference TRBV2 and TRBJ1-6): EPEVTQTPSHQVTQMGQEVILRCVPISNHLYFYWYRQILGQKVEFLVSFYNNEISEKSEIFDDQFSVERPDGSNFTLKIRSTKLEDSAMYFCASSEGRGVGALHFGNGTRLTVT.

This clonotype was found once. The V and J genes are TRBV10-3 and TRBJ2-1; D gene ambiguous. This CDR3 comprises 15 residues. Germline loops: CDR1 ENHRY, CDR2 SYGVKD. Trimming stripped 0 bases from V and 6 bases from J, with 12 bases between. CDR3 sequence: CAISESGRRANEQFF. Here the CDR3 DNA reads TGTGCCATCAGTGAGTCGGGCAGGCGTGCCAATGAGCAGTTCTTC.

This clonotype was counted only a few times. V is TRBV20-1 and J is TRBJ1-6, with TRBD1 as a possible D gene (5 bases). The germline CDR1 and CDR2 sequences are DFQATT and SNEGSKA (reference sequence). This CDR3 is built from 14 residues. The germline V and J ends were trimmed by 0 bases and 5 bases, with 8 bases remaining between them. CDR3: CSAREGGNNSPLHF. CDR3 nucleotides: TGCAGTGCTAGAGAGGGGGGAAATAATTCACCCCTCCACTTT.

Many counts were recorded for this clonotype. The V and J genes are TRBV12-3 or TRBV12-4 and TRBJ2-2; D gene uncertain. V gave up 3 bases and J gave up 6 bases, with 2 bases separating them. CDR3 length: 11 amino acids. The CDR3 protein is CASSFSGELFF. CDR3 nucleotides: TGTGCCAGCAGTTTCTCCGGGGAGCTGTTTTTT.

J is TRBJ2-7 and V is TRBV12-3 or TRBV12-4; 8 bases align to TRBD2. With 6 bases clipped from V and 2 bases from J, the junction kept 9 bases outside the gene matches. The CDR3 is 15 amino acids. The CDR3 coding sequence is TGTGCCAGCAGCACAGCGGGAGTGATCCCCTACGAGCAGTACTTC. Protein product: CASSTAGVIPYEQYF.

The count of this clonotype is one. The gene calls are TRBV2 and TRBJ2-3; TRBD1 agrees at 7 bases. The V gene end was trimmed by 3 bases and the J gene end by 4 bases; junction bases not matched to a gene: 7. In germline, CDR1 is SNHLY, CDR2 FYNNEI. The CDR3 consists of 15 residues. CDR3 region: CASSDHRGSSDTQYF. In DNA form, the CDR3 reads TGTGCCAGCAGTGACCACAGGGGTAGCTCAGATACGCAGTATTTT.

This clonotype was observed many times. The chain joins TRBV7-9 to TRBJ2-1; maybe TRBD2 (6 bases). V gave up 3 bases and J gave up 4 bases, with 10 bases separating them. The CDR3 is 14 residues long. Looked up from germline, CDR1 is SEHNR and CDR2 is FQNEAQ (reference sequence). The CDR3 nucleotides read TGTGCCAGCAGCTTTACCCTAGCGTACAATGAGCAGTTCTTC. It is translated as CASSFTLAYNEQFF.

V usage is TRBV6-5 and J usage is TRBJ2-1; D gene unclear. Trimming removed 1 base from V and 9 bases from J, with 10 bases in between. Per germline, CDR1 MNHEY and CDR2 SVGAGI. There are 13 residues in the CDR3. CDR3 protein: CASSYYLHSEQFF. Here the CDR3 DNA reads TGTGCCAGCAGTTACTACCTCCATAGTGAGCAGTTCTTC.

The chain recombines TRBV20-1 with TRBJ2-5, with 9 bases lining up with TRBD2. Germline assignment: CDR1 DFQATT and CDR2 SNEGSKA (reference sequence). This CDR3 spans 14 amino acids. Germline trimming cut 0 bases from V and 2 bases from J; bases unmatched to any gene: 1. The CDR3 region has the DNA TGCAGTGCTAGAGATCTAGCGGGACAAGAGACCCAGTACTTC. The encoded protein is CSARDLAGQETQYF.

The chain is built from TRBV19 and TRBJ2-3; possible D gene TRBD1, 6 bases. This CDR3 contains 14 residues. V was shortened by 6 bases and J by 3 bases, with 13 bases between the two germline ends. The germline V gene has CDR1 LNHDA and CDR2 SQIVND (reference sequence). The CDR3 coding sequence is TGTGCCAGTAGCCTCCGACAGGTTACAGATACGCAGTATTTT. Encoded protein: CASSLRQVTDTQYF.

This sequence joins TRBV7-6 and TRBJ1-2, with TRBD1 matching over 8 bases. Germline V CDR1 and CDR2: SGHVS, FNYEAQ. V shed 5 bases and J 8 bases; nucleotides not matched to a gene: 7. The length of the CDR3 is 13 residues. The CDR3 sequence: CASSLDRGSGYTF. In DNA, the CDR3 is TGTGCCAGCAGCCTAGACAGGGGAAGCGGCTACACCTTC.

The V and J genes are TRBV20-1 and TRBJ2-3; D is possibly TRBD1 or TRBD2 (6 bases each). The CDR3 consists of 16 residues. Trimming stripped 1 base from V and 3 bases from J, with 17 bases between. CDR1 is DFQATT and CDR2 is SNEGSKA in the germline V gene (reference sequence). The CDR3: CSARGTTRGATDTQYF. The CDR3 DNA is TGCAGTGCTAGAGGCACGACTAGGGGGGCGACAGATACGCAGTATTTT.

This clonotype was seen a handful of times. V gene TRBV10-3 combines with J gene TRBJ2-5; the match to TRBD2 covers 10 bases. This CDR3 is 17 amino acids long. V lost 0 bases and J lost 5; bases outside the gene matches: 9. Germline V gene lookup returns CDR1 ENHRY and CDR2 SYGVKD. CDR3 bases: TGTGCCATCAGTGAGTCCCTCCTAGCGGGGGCCGGGGAGACCCAGTACTTC. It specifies CAISESLLAGAGETQYF.

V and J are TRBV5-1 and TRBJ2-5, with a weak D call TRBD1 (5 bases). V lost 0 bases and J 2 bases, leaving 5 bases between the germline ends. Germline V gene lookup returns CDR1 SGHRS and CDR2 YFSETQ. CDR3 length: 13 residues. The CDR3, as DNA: TGCGCCAGCAGCTTGGGGACACAAGAGACCCAGTACTTC. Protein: CASSLGTQETQYF. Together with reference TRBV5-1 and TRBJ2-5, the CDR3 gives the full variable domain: KAGVTQTPRYLIKTRGQQVTLSCSPISGHRSVSWYQQTPGQGLQFLFEYFSETQRNKGNFPGRFSGRQFSNSRSEMNVSTLELGDSALYLCASSLGTQETQYFGPGTRLLVL.

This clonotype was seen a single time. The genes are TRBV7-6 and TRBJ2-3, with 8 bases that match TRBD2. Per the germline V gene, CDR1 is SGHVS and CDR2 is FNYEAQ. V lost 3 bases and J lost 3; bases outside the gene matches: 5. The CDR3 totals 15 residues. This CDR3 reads CASSLAGGQTDTQYF. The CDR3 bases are TGTGCCAGCAGCTTGGCGGGAGGTCAGACAGATACGCAGTATTTT.

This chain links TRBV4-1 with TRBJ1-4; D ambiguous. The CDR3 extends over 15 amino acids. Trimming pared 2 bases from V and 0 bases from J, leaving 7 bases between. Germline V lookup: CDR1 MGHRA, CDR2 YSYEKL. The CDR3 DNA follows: TGCGCCAGCAGCCAATCCGGAGCAACTAATGAAAAACTGTTTTTT. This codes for CASSQSGATNEKLFF.

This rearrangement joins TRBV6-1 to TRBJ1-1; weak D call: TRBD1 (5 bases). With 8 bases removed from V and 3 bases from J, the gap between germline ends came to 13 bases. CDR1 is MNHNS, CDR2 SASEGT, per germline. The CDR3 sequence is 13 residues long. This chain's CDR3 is CASAGYRDTEAFF. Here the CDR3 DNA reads TGTGCCAGCGCAGGGTATCGAGACACTGAAGCTTTCTTT.

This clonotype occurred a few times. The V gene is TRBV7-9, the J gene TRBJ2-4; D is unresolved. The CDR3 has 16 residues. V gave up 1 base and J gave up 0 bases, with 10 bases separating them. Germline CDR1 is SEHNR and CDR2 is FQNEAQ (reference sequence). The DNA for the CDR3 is TGTGCCAGCAGCTTAGTCGATACTGTAGCCAAAAACATTCAGTACTTC. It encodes CASSLVDTVAKNIQYF.

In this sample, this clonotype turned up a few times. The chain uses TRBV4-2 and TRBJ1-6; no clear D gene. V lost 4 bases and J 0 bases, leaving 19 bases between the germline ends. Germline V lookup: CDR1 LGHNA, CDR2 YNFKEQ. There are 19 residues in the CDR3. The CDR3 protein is CASSPVSHPGSSYNSPLHF. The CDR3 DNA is TGTGCCAGCAGCCCCGTCAGCCACCCCGGGAGCTCCTATAATTCACCCCTCCACTTT.

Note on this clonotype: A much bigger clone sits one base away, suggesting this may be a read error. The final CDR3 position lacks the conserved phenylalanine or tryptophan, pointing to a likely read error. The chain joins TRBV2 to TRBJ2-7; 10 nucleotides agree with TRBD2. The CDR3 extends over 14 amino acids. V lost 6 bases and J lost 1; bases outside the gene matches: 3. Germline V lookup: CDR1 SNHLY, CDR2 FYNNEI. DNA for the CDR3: TGTGCCAGCAGATATAGCGGGGGGTCCTACGAGCAGTACCTC. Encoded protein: CASRYSGGSYEQYL.

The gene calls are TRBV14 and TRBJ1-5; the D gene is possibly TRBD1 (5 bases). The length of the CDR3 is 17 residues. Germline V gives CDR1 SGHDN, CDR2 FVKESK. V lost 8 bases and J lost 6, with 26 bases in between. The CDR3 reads CASPDRVPLLGVQPQHF. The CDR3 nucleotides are TGTGCCAGCCCTGACCGGGTTCCTCTATTAGGGGTTCAGCCCCAGCATTTT.

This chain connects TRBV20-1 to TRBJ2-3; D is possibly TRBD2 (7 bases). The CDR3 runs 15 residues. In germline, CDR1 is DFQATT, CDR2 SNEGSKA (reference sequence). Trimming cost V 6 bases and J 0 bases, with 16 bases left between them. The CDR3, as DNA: TGCAGTGCCACGGGGGGCCGGGAGAGCACAGATACGCAGTATTTT. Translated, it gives CSATGGRESTDTQYF.

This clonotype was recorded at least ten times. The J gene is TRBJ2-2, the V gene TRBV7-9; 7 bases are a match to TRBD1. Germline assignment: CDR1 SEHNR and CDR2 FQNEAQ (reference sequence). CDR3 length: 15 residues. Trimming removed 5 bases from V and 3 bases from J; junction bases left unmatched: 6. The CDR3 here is CASSLTGIYTGELFF. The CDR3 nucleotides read TGTGCCAGCAGCCTGACAGGGATCTACACCGGGGAGCTGTTTTTT.

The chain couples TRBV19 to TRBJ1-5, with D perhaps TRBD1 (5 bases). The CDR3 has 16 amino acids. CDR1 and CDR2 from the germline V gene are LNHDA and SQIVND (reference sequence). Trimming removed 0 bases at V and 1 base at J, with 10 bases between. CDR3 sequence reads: CASSIEGTWSNQPQHF. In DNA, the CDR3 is TGTGCCAGTAGTATAGAGGGGACGTGGAGCAATCAGCCCCAGCATTTT.

CDR3 protein: CASSFGQGGFQPQHF. The CDR3 bases are TGTGCCAGCAGCTTCGGACAGGGGGGATTTCAGCCCCAGCATTTT. This rearrangement joins TRBV7-2 to TRBJ1-5; 10 nucleotides align to TRBD1. Germline CDR1 reads SGHTA; CDR2 reads FQGNSA. The CDR3 contains 15 residues. V was pared by 3 bases and J by 6 bases, with 5 bases of the junction left unmatched.

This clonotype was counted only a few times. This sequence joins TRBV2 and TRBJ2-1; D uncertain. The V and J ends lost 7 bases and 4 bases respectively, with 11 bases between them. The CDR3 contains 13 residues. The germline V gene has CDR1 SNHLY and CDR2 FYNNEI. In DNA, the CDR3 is TGTGCCAGCACAGGCTTGTTTTACAATGAGCAGTTCTTC. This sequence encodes CASTGLFYNEQFF.

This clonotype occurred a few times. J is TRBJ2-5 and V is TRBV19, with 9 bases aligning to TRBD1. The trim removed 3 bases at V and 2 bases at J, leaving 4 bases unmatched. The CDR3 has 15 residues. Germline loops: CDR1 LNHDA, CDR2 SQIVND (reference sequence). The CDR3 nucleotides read TGTGCCAGTAGTATCGCCGGGACAGGGCAAGAGACCCAGTACTTC. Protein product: CASSIAGTGQETQYF.

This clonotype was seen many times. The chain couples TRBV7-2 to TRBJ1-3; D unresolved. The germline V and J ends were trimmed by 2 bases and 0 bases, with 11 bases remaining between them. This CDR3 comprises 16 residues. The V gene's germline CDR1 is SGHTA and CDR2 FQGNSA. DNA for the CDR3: TGTGCCAGCAGCTTAAACCCGGCGAGCTCTGGAAACACCATATATTTT. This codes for CASSLNPASSGNTIYF.

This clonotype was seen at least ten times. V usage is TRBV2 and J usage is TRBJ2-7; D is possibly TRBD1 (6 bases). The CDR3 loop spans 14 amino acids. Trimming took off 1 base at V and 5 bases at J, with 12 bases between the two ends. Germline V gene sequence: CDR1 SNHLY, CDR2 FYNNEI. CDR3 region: CASSEGTQGHEQYF. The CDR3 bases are TGTGCCAGCAGTGAAGGAACCCAGGGGCACGAGCAGTACTTC.